This TCR beta chain was recorded in a study of shared clonotypes between healthy human individuals. In the study overall: Plates per donor: three CD4 naive, three CD4 memory, two CD8 naive, one CD8 memory.

Broader study findings: Donor clonotype sharing was expected to depend on sequencing depth. Naive CD4 clonotype sharing across a few donors was around 5%.

Positive CCR7 selection of CD45RO-negative cells yielded the naive CD8 cells, and terminally differentiated effector memory CD45RA+ cells were excluded. This CDR3 is 14 amino acids long. Germline V gives CDR1 MNHEY, CDR2 SMNVEV (reference sequence). J lost 2 bases, V lost 5 bases, and 4 bases had no gene match. To note about this clone: Its specificity is unknown.

Method: immunoSEQ multiplex PCR; TCRdb's copy keeps in-frame clones and lacks some. This sample has about 2 million clones, with 85% to 95% found just once. This sequence originates from a man aged 18 to 29 in good health. The V and J genes are TRBV27 and TRBJ1-2; 8 bases map to TRBD1. Sequenced material: naive CD8+ T cells sorted from blood. The CDR3 reads CASSPHRGNYGYTF. DNA for the CDR3: TGTGCCAGCAGTCCTCACAGGGGGAACTATGGCTACACCTTC.